The 25 T cell receptor beta chains given below trace back to one sample, sequenced in a study of cytomegalovirus exposure and HLA in healthy donors. The PCR employed 60 Vbeta primers together with 13 Jbeta primers. Assay used: immunoSEQ multiplex PCR; TCRdb lists only in-frame clones, some missing. In the table there are some 140,000 clones, approximately 80% of which are singletons. The specimen was PBMCs. The origin of the receptors is a man aged 50 or older in good health and CMV-seronegative.

This clone was detected a few times. This chain links TRBV4-3 with TRBJ2-2; perhaps TRBD2 as D (6 bases). Per the germline V gene, CDR1 is LGHNA and CDR2 is YSLEER. The CDR3 covers 15 residues. Trimming took 1 base from V and 0 from J, leaving 6 bases between them. DNA for the CDR3: TGCGCCAGCAGCCAAGGACTAGCGAACACCGGGGAGCTGTTTTTT. It translates to CASSQGLANTGELFF.

The genes are TRBV6-6 and TRBJ2-2; TRBD2 agrees at 15 bases. This CDR3 contains 16 residues. V was clipped by 4 bases and J by 6 bases; unmatched bases: 3. Germline CDR1 and CDR2: MNHNY and SVGAGI (reference sequence). CDR3 amino acids: CASSSGLAGGPGELFF. DNA for the CDR3: TGTGCCAGCAGTTCCGGACTAGCGGGAGGGCCCGGGGAGCTGTTTTTT.

The V call is TRBV11-2, the J call TRBJ2-3; tentative D call: TRBD1 (5 bases). From germline, CDR1 is SGHAT and CDR2 FQNNGV. This CDR3 is 12 amino acids long. V was pared by 5 bases and J by 4 bases, with 7 bases between. The CDR3 loop reads CASSQGADTQYF. In nucleotides, the CDR3 is TGTGCCAGCAGCCAGGGCGCAGATACGCAGTATTTT.

This clone has only a few counts. The V gene is TRBV5-6, the J gene TRBJ2-1; 10 positions match TRBD2. Germline lookup yields CDR1 SGHDT and CDR2 YYEEEE. The CDR3 is made up of 17 amino acids. Trimming at V came to 1 base and at J to 7 bases, leaving 11 bases not matched to a gene. The CDR3 here is CASSLNPPGLAFNEQFF. The CDR3 DNA is TGTGCCAGCAGCTTGAACCCCCCGGGACTAGCGTTTAATGAGCAGTTCTTC. Filled out from reference TRBV5-6 and TRBJ2-1, the complete variable domain reads DAGVTQSPTHLIKTRGQQVTLRCSPKSGHDTVSWYQQALGQGPQFIFQYYEEEERQRGNFPDRFSGHQFPNYSSELNVNALLLGDSALYLCASSLNPPGLAFNEQFFGPGTRLTVL.

The chain joins TRBV28 to TRBJ1-1; unclear D gene. V lost 2 bases and J lost 1, with 2 bases in between. Per the germline V gene, CDR1 is MDHEN and CDR2 is SYDVKM. This CDR3 contains 12 residues. The CDR3 spells CASSLQNTEAFF. In nucleotides, the CDR3 is TGTGCCAGCAGTTTACAGAACACTGAAGCTTTCTTT.

This clone was counted between two and nine times. This chain links TRBV5-4 with TRBJ1-1, with unresolved D. Trimming removed 2 bases at V and 2 bases at J, with 7 bases between. Germline values: CDR1 SGHNT, CDR2 YYREEE (reference sequence). The CDR3 loop spans 13 amino acids. The CDR3 region is CASSLTQNTEAFF. The CDR3 nucleotides are TGTGCCAGCAGCTTAACTCAAAACACTGAAGCTTTCTTT.

The chain recombines TRBV2 with TRBJ1-1; 7 bases are shared with TRBD1. This CDR3 is built from 14 residues. Trimming cost V 5 bases and J 1 base; bases outside gene matches: 4. Germline V lookup: CDR1 SNHLY, CDR2 FYNNEI. CDR3 nucleotide sequence: TGTGCCAGCAGTAGGGACAGAGAGAACACTGAAGCTTTCTTT. Amino acids: CASSRDRENTEAFF.

This clone was recorded once. This sequence joins TRBV28 and TRBJ2-2, with D maybe TRBD1 (6 bases). This CDR3 has 15 residues. Trimming removed 6 bases at V and 0 bases at J, with 11 bases between. Germline values: CDR1 MDHEN, CDR2 SYDVKM. In nucleotides, the CDR3 is TGTGCCAGCAGGCCCCGGACAGCGAACACCGGGGAGCTGTTTTTT. Translating it yields CASRPRTANTGELFF.

V usage is TRBV6-1 and J usage is TRBJ1-1, with TRBD1 matching 8 bases. Germline CDR1 is MNHNS and CDR2 is SASEGT. The V gene end was trimmed by 5 bases and the J gene end by 1 base; junction bases not matched to a gene: 6. CDR3 length: 15 amino acids. CDR3 nucleotides: TGTGCCAGCAGTCCCCAGGGGGCTGGGAACACTGAAGCTTTCTTT. Translation gives CASSPQGAGNTEAFF.

The chain links TRBV4-1 to TRBJ2-4; 10 nucleotides agree with TRBD2. The V and J ends lost 1 base and 0 bases, in that order; junction bases with no gene match: 9. This CDR3 spans 19 amino acids. The germline gives CDR1 MGHRA, CDR2 YSYEKL. This chain's CDR3 is CASSQGEREGLLAKNIQYF. CDR3 in DNA: TGCGCCAGCAGCCAAGGGGAGCGGGAGGGCCTTCTAGCCAAAAACATTCAGTACTTC.

This clone has more than one count but fewer than ten. V gene TRBV25-1 combines with J gene TRBJ1-6; D remains ambiguous. The CDR3 has 14 residues. V was shortened by 5 bases and J by 8 bases, with 13 bases between the two germline ends. Germline V gene data show CDR1 as MGHDK and CDR2 as SYGVNS. CDR3 sequence: CASSSAGFYSPLHF. The CDR3 DNA reads as TGTGCCAGCAGTTCCGCAGGCTTTTATTCACCCCTCCACTTT. The entire variable domain, with the rest obtained from reference TRBV25-1 and TRBJ1-6, is as follows: EADIYQTPRYLVIGTGKKITLECSQTMGHDKMYWYQQDPGMELHLIHYSYGVNSTEKGDLSSESTVSRIRTEHFPLTLESARPSHTSQYLCASSSAGFYSPLHFGNGTRLTVT.

This chain uses TRBV4-1 with TRBJ2-3; 7 bases line up with TRBD2. Trimming removed 1 base from V and 4 bases from J; junction bases left unmatched: 5. The CDR3 consists of 15 residues. Germline V gene sequence: CDR1 MGHRA, CDR2 YSYEKL. CDR3 coding DNA: TGCGCCAGCAGCCAAGCCGGCGGGAGTGCAGATACGCAGTATTTT. Protein product: CASSQAGGSADTQYF.

The chain links TRBV5-1 to TRBJ2-3; 8 bases map to TRBD2. The trim removed 0 bases at V and 4 bases at J, leaving 7 bases unmatched. CDR3 length equals 16 residues. Germline loops: CDR1 SGHRS, CDR2 YFSETQ. CDR3 DNA sequence: TGCGCCAGCAGCTTGGCGCTAGCGGGCGCGCCAGATACGCAGTATTTT. This translates into CASSLALAGAPDTQYF.

The chain couples TRBV30 to TRBJ2-5, with 7 bases identical to TRBD2. CDR3 length: 15 amino acids. Germline values: CDR1 GTSNPN, CDR2 SVGIG (reference sequence). J gave up 2 bases and V 2 bases, and 8 bases lay outside the gene matches. CDR3 region: CAWSSGQGGQETQYF. As DNA, the CDR3 is TGTGCCTGGAGTAGTGGTCAGGGAGGGCAAGAGACCCAGTACTTC.

The gene calls are TRBV10-3 and TRBJ2-1; the match to TRBD2 covers 14 bases. Trimming cost V 11 bases and J 1 base; bases outside gene matches: 10. Germline CDR1 and CDR2: ENHRY and SYGVKD. CDR3 size: 17 residues. This CDR3 reads CAHRKGLAGDSYNEQFF. CDR3 nucleotide sequence: TGTGCCCATCGAAAGGGACTAGCGGGAGATTCCTACAATGAGCAGTTCTTC.

V usage is TRBV19 and J usage is TRBJ2-7; D is perhaps TRBD2 (6 bases). This CDR3 spans 15 amino acids. V was clipped by 3 bases and J by 6 bases, with 18 bases between them. Germline CDR1 reads LNHDA; CDR2 reads SQIVND (reference sequence). The chain's CDR3 is CASSIKAGSATEQYF. CDR3 DNA sequence: TGTGCCAGTAGTATTAAGGCGGGATCTGCGACCGAGCAGTACTTC. Drawing the rest from reference TRBV19 and TRBJ2-7, the complete variable domain is DGGITQSPKYLFRKEGQNVTLSCEQNLNHDAMYWYRQDPGQGLRLIYYSQIVNDFQKGDIAEGYSVSREKKESFPLTVTSAQKNPTAFYLCASSIKAGSATEQYFGPGTRLTVT.

The chain combines TRBV27 with TRBJ1-5, with D possibly being TRBD1 (5 bases). CDR3 length: 13 residues. Germline values: CDR1 MNHEY, CDR2 SMNVEV (reference sequence). V was shortened by 8 bases and J by 3 bases, with 11 bases between the two germline ends. This CDR3 is CASGRTPNQPQHF. The CDR3 DNA reads as TGTGCCAGCGGCCGGACACCCAATCAGCCCCAGCATTTT.

The chain employs TRBV15 and TRBJ2-7; D gene unclear. V was pared by 3 bases and J by 3 bases, with 9 bases between. Looked up from germline, CDR1 is LNHNV and CDR2 is YYDKDF (reference sequence). The CDR3 loop spans 13 amino acids. This CDR3 reads CATSRFPLYEQYF. CDR3 sequence (DNA): TGTGCCACCAGCAGGTTTCCCCTCTACGAGCAGTACTTC.

This chain links TRBV27 with TRBJ2-1; TRBD2 is a possible D gene (5 bases). The CDR3 is made up of 14 amino acids. V lost 5 bases and J lost 3, with 11 bases in between. Germline CDR1 reads MNHEY; CDR2 reads SMNVEV (reference sequence). The CDR3 sequence: CASSLASSYNEQFF. In DNA, the CDR3 is TGTGCCAGCAGTCTGGCTAGCAGCTACAATGAGCAGTTCTTC.

This rearrangement joins TRBV7-8 to TRBJ2-1; 7 nucleotides line up with TRBD2. Germline V CDR1 and CDR2: SGHVS, FQNEAQ. J lost 5 bases, V lost 4 bases, and 17 bases had no gene match. The CDR3 contains 18 residues. The CDR3 nucleotides are TGTGCCAGCAGCTGGATGGTCTACGGGAGGCGCTGGAACAATGAGCAGTTCTTC. This sequence encodes CASSWMVYGRRWNNEQFF.

The gene calls are TRBV6-1 and TRBJ1-5, with D possibly TRBD1 on 6 matching bases. With 8 bases removed from V and 4 bases from J, the gap between germline ends came to 18 bases. CDR1 and CDR2 (germline): MNHNS, SASEGT. The CDR3 loop spans 15 amino acids. Here the CDR3 DNA reads TGTGCCAGCCGTCCACAGGGTGTGGGGAATCAGCCCCAGCATTTT. Its translation is CASRPQGVGNQPQHF.

This clone showed up just once. The V and J genes are TRBV5-5 and TRBJ1-2; D not resolved. V lost 0 bases and J 0 bases, leaving 6 bases between the germline ends. Germline V CDR1 and CDR2: SGHKS, YYEKEE (reference sequence). There are 14 residues in the CDR3. Here the CDR3 reads CASSLVVANYGYTF. The CDR3 nucleotides are TGTGCCAGCAGCTTGGTGGTAGCTAACTATGGCTACACCTTC. The variable domain in full, completed from reference TRBV5-5 and TRBJ1-2, reads DAGVTQSPTHLIKTRGQQVTLRCSPISGHKSVSWYQQVLGQGPQFIFQYYEKEERGRGNFPDRFSARQFPNYSSELNVNALLLGDSALYLCASSLVVANYGYTFGSGTRLTVV.

The chain employs TRBV7-5 and TRBJ2-2; the D call TRBD2 from the table was never checked on the DNA. TRBV7-5 is listed as a pseudogene. The CDR3 runs 18 residues. The CDR3 reads CARSDGTSGRLDTGELFF. The CDR3 nucleotides read TGTGCCAGAAGCGACGGGACTAGCGGGAGGCTGGACACCGGGGAGCTGTTTTTT.

In this sample, this clone turned up once. This chain connects TRBV28 to TRBJ2-3; D may be TRBD1 (6 bases). CDR3 length equals 14 residues. V was clipped by 10 bases and J by 2 bases, with 16 bases between them. Germline V gene lookup returns CDR1 MDHEN and CDR2 SYDVKM. The CDR3 DNA follows: TGTGCCACCGGACAGCTATTACTCACAGATACGCAGTATTTT. It yields the protein CATGQLLLTDTQYF.

The chain has TRBV28 and TRBJ1-5; possibly TRBD1 for D (6 bases). V was pared by 0 bases and J by 2 bases, with 17 bases between. The CDR3 extends over 18 amino acids. CDR1 and CDR2 from the germline V gene are MDHEN and SYDVKM. The CDR3 nucleotides read TGTGCCAGCAGTTTATGGGCAGGGGCGCATTGGGGCAATCAGCCCCAGCATTTT. Translated: CASSLWAGAHWGNQPQHF.